The present TCR beta chain was sequenced within a study of cytomegalovirus exposure and HLA in healthy donors. Sequenced by immunoSEQ multiplex PCR; TCRdb stores in-frame clones only, minus some. The data show about 190,000 clones, more than 80% seen once. Regarding this clone: Antigen: not known.

Study conclusions and caveats: In the approximately 120 validation repertoires, a later analysis found that first-cohort TCR clusters tended to co-occur. Testing in vitro showed a few CMV-associated chains specific for CMV antigens.

The origin of this receptor is a man between 18 and 35 years old in good health and CMV-seropositive. Sequenced sample: PBMCs.

The CDR3 here is CASSERQGAFTGANVLTF. The CDR3 DNA is TGTGCCAGCAGTGAGCGGCAGGGGGCCTTTACTGGGGCCAACGTCCTGACTTTC. The chain carries TRBV2 and TRBJ2-6; TRBD1 agrees at 8 bases. V lost 3 bases, J lost 2 bases, and 9 bases stayed unmatched. CDR3 size: 18 residues. From germline, CDR1 is SNHLY and CDR2 FYNNEI.